Listed here are 32 T cell receptor beta chains from one sample, sequenced in a study of neoadjuvant anti-PD-1 for oral cavity cancer. Some clones are missing from TCRdb's copy, which holds only in-frame ones; the method was immunoSEQ multiplex PCR. Of about 9,500 clones in the sample, around 70% were seen once. As for time point: after neoadjuvant nivolumab, at surgical resection. Specimen: PBMCs, collected after nivolumab (anti-PD-1) treatment. These receptors all stem from a person between 35 and 79 years old with oral cavity squamous cell carcinoma.

The gene calls are TRBV6-6 and TRBJ1-5; 7 nucleotides align to TRBD1. The V gene's germline CDR1 is MNHNY and CDR2 SVGAGI (reference sequence). The CDR3 length is 14 residues. V shed 6 bases and J 2 bases; nucleotides not matched to a gene: 4. For the CDR3, the DNA is TGTGCCAGCAGCCGACAGGGTGGCAATCAGCCCCAGCATTTT. Its translation is CASSRQGGNQPQHF.

The chain is built from TRBV5-4 and TRBJ2-5; 10 positions match TRBD1. This CDR3 comprises 15 residues. Germline V lookup: CDR1 SGHNT, CDR2 YYREEE (reference sequence). The V gene end was trimmed by 4 bases and the J gene end by 3 bases; junction bases not matched to a gene: 6. For the CDR3, the DNA is TGTGCCAGCAGCCCGACAGGGGGCAGGAAAGAGACCCAGTACTTC. Residues: CASSPTGGRKETQYF. Drawing the rest from reference TRBV5-4 and TRBJ2-5, the complete variable domain is ETGVTQSPTHLIKTRGQQVTLRCSSQSGHNTVSWYQQALGQGPQFIFQYYREEENGRGNFPPRFSGLQFPNYSSELNVNALELDDSALYLCASSPTGGRKETQYFGPGTRLLVL.

In its sample, this clone was seen a few times. This chain joins TRBV18 and TRBJ2-2; D unclear. The CDR3 loop spans 14 amino acids. V gave up 1 base and J gave up 3 bases, with 6 bases separating them. Germline CDR1 and CDR2: KGHSH and LQKENI. The CDR3 sequence: CASSPRSDTGELFF. The DNA for the CDR3 is TGTGCCAGCTCACCACGAAGCGACACCGGGGAGCTGTTTTTT. The full variable domain, with the rest looked up from reference TRBV18 and TRBJ2-2, is NAGVMQNPRHLVRRRGQEARLRCSPMKGHSHVYWYRQLPEEGLKFMVYLQKENIIDESGMPKERFSAEFPKEGPSILRIQQVVRGDSAAYFCASSPRSDTGELFFGEGSRLTVL.

J is TRBJ2-7 and V is TRBV7-9; a weak D match, TRBD2 (5 bases). The germline V and J ends were trimmed by 4 bases and 5 bases, with 9 bases remaining between them. CDR1 is SEHNR, CDR2 FQNEAQ, per germline (reference sequence). The CDR3 covers 12 residues. In DNA, the CDR3 is TGTGCCAGCAGCTCCGCCGGGGACGAGCAGTACTTC. Translating gives CASSSAGDEQYF.

The genes are TRBV19 and TRBJ2-1, with no clear D. The CDR3 is made up of 15 amino acids. Germline lookup yields CDR1 LNHDA and CDR2 SQIVND (reference sequence). Deletions cut 2 bases from V and 5 bases from J, with 13 bases between. Here the CDR3 DNA reads TGTGCCAGTAGTATATCCTTCGGCAGCCACAATGAGCAGTTCTTC. Amino acid sequence: CASSISFGSHNEQFF.

This clone was observed a handful of times. V usage is TRBV4-1 and J usage is TRBJ2-5, with D possibly TRBD2 on 6 matching bases. The V end lost 4 bases, the J end lost 2 bases, and 17 bases lay between the germline ends. CDR1 MGHRA and CDR2 YSYEKL come from the germline V gene. The CDR3 spans 16 residues. The CDR3 here is CASSPSEVSAQETQYF. The CDR3 nucleotides read TGCGCCAGCAGCCCTAGCGAGGTTTCTGCTCAAGAGACCCAGTACTTC.

This rearrangement joins TRBV11-2 to TRBJ2-5, with D uncertain. Trimming stripped 2 bases from V and 5 bases from J, with 9 bases between. CDR1 and CDR2 (germline): SGHAT, FQNNGV. The CDR3 extends over 13 amino acids. The CDR3 sequence: CASSLSDGETQYF. The CDR3 DNA sequence: TGTGCCAGCAGCTTAAGTGACGGGGAGACCCAGTACTTC.

To note about this clone: Distinct nucleotide sequences in the sample also encode this CDR3. Here the CDR3 DNA reads TGTGCCAGCAGTCTTCCGGGACAGGGGACCCATGAGCAGTTCTTC. Its translation: CASSLPGQGTHEQFF. The chain carries TRBV11-3 and TRBJ2-1, with TRBD1 identical over 10 bases. Germline CDR1 SGHNT, CDR2 YENEEA. The V segment lost 6 bases and the J segment 8 bases; nucleotides outside the gene matches: 10. The CDR3 contains 15 residues.

The chain has TRBV7-8 and TRBJ2-2, with D possibly matching TRBD2 (7 bases). V was clipped by 2 bases and J by 4 bases, with 14 bases between them. CDR3 size: 16 residues. Germline values: CDR1 SGHVS, CDR2 FQNEAQ. CDR3 residues: CASSLRGGVRTGELFF. CDR3 nucleotide sequence: TGTGCCAGCAGCTTAAGGGGGGGAGTGCGCACCGGGGAGCTGTTTTTT.

The rearrangement uses TRBV2 and TRBJ1-4; D might be TRBD1 (6 bases). V lost 2 bases and J 8 bases, leaving 15 bases between the germline ends. The germline CDR1 and CDR2 sequences are SNHLY and FYNNEI. The CDR3 length is 15 residues. CDR3 loop: CASSESGGRGEKLFF. The CDR3 DNA reads TGTGCCAGCAGTGAATCGGGGGGCCGGGGCGAAAAACTGTTTTTT.

Judged by abundance, this clone is medium-sized (0.01 to 0.1%). This sequence joins TRBV16 and TRBJ2-1; D gene ambiguous. V lost 4 bases and J lost 5, with 3 bases in between. The CDR3 consists of 11 residues. Germline CDR1 and CDR2: KGHSY and FQNENV. The CDR3 protein is CASSPNNEQFF. The CDR3, as DNA: TGTGCCAGCAGCCCTAACAATGAGCAGTTCTTC.

This clone has a handful of counts. In DNA form, the CDR3 reads TGCACCAGCAGCCGAGCAGGGGTAGGTTCACCCCTCCACTTT. Its translation is CTSSRAGVGSPLHF. The chain couples TRBV1 to TRBJ1-6; the table names TRBD1, a call not compared with the DNA. TRBV1 is flagged as a pseudogene. The CDR3 spans 14 residues.

The chain carries TRBV6-5 and TRBJ1-1; a weak D match, TRBD1 (6 bases). Trimming removed 9 bases from V and 4 bases from J, with 18 bases in between. The CDR3 contains 14 residues. The germline CDR1 and CDR2 sequences are MNHEY and SVGAGI. The CDR3 coding sequence is TGTGCCAGTTTGAAGCCAACAGGGCCCACTGAAGCTTTCTTT. Amino acid sequence: CASLKPTGPTEAFF.

The rearrangement joins TRBV30 to TRBJ1-2, with D unclear. The CDR3 has 11 residues. Trimming stripped 3 bases from V and 6 bases from J, with 8 bases between. CDR1 and CDR2 (germline): GTSNPN, SVGIG (reference sequence). The DNA for the CDR3 is TGTGCCTGGAGGGCGTGGGATGGCTACACCTTC. Protein product: CAWRAWDGYTF.

The V gene is TRBV5-4, the J gene TRBJ2-5; 10 bases agree with TRBD1. The CDR3 sequence is 15 residues long. V lost 10 bases to trimming and J lost 3 bases; unmatched junction nucleotides: 12. CDR1 SGHNT and CDR2 YYREEE come from the germline V gene (reference sequence). CDR3 amino acids: CASIARTGGEETQYF. The CDR3 DNA sequence: TGTGCCTCCATCGCCCGGACAGGGGGTGAAGAGACCCAGTACTTC.

In DNA form, the CDR3 reads TGTGCCAGCAGTGAAGGGACACGCAAAAACATTCAGTACTTC. This sequence encodes CASSEGTRKNIQYF. This rearrangement joins TRBV25-1 to TRBJ2-4; possible D gene TRBD1, 6 bases. The ends were cut back, 2 bases at V and 3 bases at J, with 8 bases in the middle. The CDR3 extends over 14 amino acids. Germline loops: CDR1 MGHDK, CDR2 SYGVNS.

This chain uses TRBV9 with TRBJ2-1; TRBD1 or TRBD2 may be the D gene (7 bases each). This CDR3 region has 17 residues. Between the trimmed V and J ends, which lost 2 bases and 8 bases, there was a span of 23 bases. The germline gives CDR1 SGDLS, CDR2 YYNGEE. The CDR3 reads CASSVRISAGGGDEQFF. The CDR3 nucleotides read TGTGCCAGCAGCGTCCGAATTAGTGCAGGGGGGGGCGATGAGCAGTTCTTC.

V usage is TRBV7-9 and J usage is TRBJ1-1; 9 bases are a match to TRBD1. The CDR3 contains 16 residues. Germline V gene sequence: CDR1 SEHNR, CDR2 FQNEAQ (reference sequence). V shed 6 bases, J shed 5 bases, and the junction held 13 bases outside the gene matches. This CDR3 reads CASRPRQGEERTEAFF. DNA for the CDR3: TGTGCCAGCAGACCACGACAGGGGGAAGAGAGAACTGAAGCTTTCTTT.

This chain uses TRBV5-6 with TRBJ1-2; D may be TRBD1 (5 bases). V gave up 4 bases and J gave up 8 bases, with 15 bases separating them. The CDR3 covers 13 residues. Germline-derived CDR1 and CDR2 are SGHDT and YYEEEE. The DNA for the CDR3 is TGTGCCAGCAGCCTAGGGGTTTTGAGCGGCTACACCTTC. Residues: CASSLGVLSGYTF.

The rearrangement links TRBV20-1 to TRBJ1-2; unclear D gene. CDR1 DFQATT and CDR2 SNEGSKA come from the germline V gene (reference sequence). Between the trimmed V and J ends, which lost 5 bases and 4 bases, there was a span of 8 bases. The CDR3 is 11 amino acids. The CDR3 DNA sequence: TGCAGTGCTCCTAATACCTATGGCTACACCTTC. This gives the protein CSAPNTYGYTF.

The CDR3 DNA reads TGTGCCAGTAGACAGGGGGCCTATAATTCACCCCTCCACTTT. This translates into CASRQGAYNSPLHF. This chain links TRBV19 with TRBJ1-6, with 8 bases matching TRBD1. The CDR3 is 14 amino acids. The ends lost 6 bases at V and 2 bases at J; junction bases unmatched: 0. The V gene's germline CDR1 is LNHDA and CDR2 SQIVND (reference sequence).

The chain combines TRBV27 with TRBJ2-1; D unresolved. V gave up 7 bases and J gave up 0 bases, with 13 bases separating them. The CDR3 is 15 residues long. CDR1 is MNHEY and CDR2 is SMNVEV in the germline V gene (reference sequence). The CDR3 is CASKVRHSSYNEQFF. CDR3 in DNA: TGTGCCAGCAAAGTGAGACACAGCTCCTACAATGAGCAGTTCTTC.

The CDR3 region is CASGTSGRGDTQYF. CDR3 sequence (DNA): TGTGCCAGCGGGACTAGCGGGAGAGGAGATACGCAGTATTTT. This sequence joins TRBV6-1 and TRBJ2-3, with 14 bases aligning to TRBD2. Germline CDR1 MNHNS, CDR2 SASEGT. J was trimmed by 5 bases and V by 8 bases; bases with no gene match: 3. The CDR3 has 14 residues.

This clone was seen once. CDR3 sequence: CASSRVRGTAFSYNEQFF. The CDR3, as DNA: TGTGCCAGTAGCCGAGTACGGGGGACAGCCTTCTCCTACAATGAGCAGTTCTTC. This rearrangement joins TRBV19 to TRBJ2-7, with TRBD1 as a possible D gene (7 bases). The J call is doubtful: the DNA matches TRBJ2-1 better. In germline, CDR1 is LNHDA, CDR2 SQIVND (reference sequence). The CDR3 runs to 18 residues.

This clone was counted between two and nine times. The chain employs TRBV5-1 and TRBJ2-1, with D perhaps TRBD1 (6 bases). This CDR3 is built from 18 residues. Germline V gene sequence: CDR1 SGHRS, CDR2 YFSETQ. Trimming removed 0 bases from V and 0 bases from J, with 16 bases in between. CDR3 amino acids: CASSLDESGVGSYNEQFF. CDR3 in DNA: TGCGCCAGCAGCTTGGACGAGTCAGGGGTCGGCTCCTACAATGAGCAGTTCTTC.

The chain uses TRBV7-8 and TRBJ1-1; D gene uncertain. Germline V gene sequence: CDR1 SGHVS, CDR2 FQNEAQ. The CDR3 runs to 15 residues. With 2 bases removed from V and 4 bases from J, the gap between germline ends came to 14 bases. CDR3 residues: CASSLNLGSSTEAFF. CDR3 in DNA: TGTGCCAGCAGCTTAAATCTGGGGAGTAGCACTGAAGCTTTCTTT.

This chain uses TRBV9 with TRBJ1-2; tentatively, D is TRBD1 (5 bases). There are 15 residues in the CDR3. Looked up from germline, CDR1 is SGDLS and CDR2 is YYNGEE. V lost 4 bases and J lost 3, with 16 bases in between. This CDR3 is CASSPTARGYYGYTF. CDR3 bases: TGTGCCAGCAGCCCCACCGCCCGGGGCTACTATGGCTACACCTTC.

The chain carries TRBV7-2 and TRBJ1-1; D uncertain. The CDR3 sequence is 15 residues long. Germline values: CDR1 SGHTA, CDR2 FQGNSA. Deletions cut 3 bases from V and 6 bases from J, with 17 bases between. The CDR3 DNA follows: TGTGCCAGCAGCTTCGACTTCCCAATAGACGCTGAAGCTTTCTTT. It encodes CASSFDFPIDAEAFF.

This chain joins TRBV15 and TRBJ2-7; the match to TRBD1 covers 9 bases. The CDR3 length is 15 residues. CDR1 and CDR2 (germline): LNHNV, YYDKDF (reference sequence). V lost 0 bases and J lost 6; bases outside the gene matches: 6. This CDR3 is CATSREDRGEGEQYF. In nucleotides, the CDR3 is TGTGCCACCAGCAGAGAGGACAGGGGAGAGGGCGAGCAGTACTTC.

The chain employs TRBV11-3 and TRBJ2-6, with TRBD1 matching over 8 bases. Trimming cost V 6 bases and J 2 bases; bases outside gene matches: 6. CDR1 and CDR2 (germline): SGHNT, YENEEA. The CDR3 has 16 residues. This chain's CDR3 is CASSPTGEAGANVLTF. DNA for the CDR3: TGTGCCAGCAGTCCGACAGGGGAAGCTGGGGCCAACGTCCTGACTTTC.

This clone was counted a few times. The chain joins TRBV6-4 to TRBJ2-7; D remains unclear. The CDR3 is 15 amino acids. The V end was cut by 5 bases, the J end by 2 bases, with 16 bases between. CDR1 is MRHNA, CDR2 SNTAGT, per germline. The CDR3 here is CASSNRRTVAYEQYF. DNA of the CDR3: TGTGCCAGCAGTAATCGCCGGACCGTCGCCTACGAGCAGTACTTC.

CDR3 sequence (DNA): TGTGCCAGCAGTGGACAGGGTGACAATGAGCAGTTCTTC. This gives the protein CASSGQGDNEQFF. The chain carries TRBV2 and TRBJ2-1; 7 bases fit TRBD1. Germline CDR1 reads SNHLY; CDR2 reads FYNNEI. Trimming took 4 bases from V and 5 from J; bases not matched to a gene: 2. This CDR3 contains 13 residues.